This entry features one T cell receptor beta chain sequence. Looked up from germline, CDR1 is MDHEN and CDR2 is SYDVKM. Between the trimmed V and J ends, which lost 5 bases and 6 bases, there was a span of 15 bases. The CDR3 runs 14 residues. The library targeted TCRbeta and was prepared with unique molecular identifiers. TCRdb reprocessed the PCR reads via MiXCR and lists one record per CDR3 protein. The sample consists of about 1,000,000 distinct CDR3 sequences, less than 30% of them appearing once. This entry comes from a study of T-cell reconstitution after alpha-beta-depleted transplantation in children.

This TCR came from a boy under two years old who had a stem cell transplant for SCID, so the T cells may come from the graft donor. This sample comprised PBMCs, mostly from graft donor cells, obtained 360 days after TCRalphabeta/CD19-depleted stem cell transplant. This rearrangement joins TRBV28 to TRBJ2-3, with D perhaps given as TRBD1 or TRBD2 (5 bases each). DNA for the CDR3: TGTGCCAGCAGTATTAGTCCCAGGGAGGATACGCAGTATTTT. This sequence encodes CASSISPREDTQYF.